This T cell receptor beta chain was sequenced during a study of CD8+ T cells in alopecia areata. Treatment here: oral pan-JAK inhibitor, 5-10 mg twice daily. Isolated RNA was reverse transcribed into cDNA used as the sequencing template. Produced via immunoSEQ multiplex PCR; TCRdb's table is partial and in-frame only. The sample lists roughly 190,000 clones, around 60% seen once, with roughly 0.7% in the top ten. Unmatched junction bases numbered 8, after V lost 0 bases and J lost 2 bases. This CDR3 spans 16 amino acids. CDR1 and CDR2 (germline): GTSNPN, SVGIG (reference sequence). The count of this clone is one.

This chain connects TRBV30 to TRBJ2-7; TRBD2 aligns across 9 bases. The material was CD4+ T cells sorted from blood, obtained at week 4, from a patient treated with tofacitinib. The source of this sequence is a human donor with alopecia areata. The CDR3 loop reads CAWSVRLAGFTYEQYF. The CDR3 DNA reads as TGTGCCTGGAGTGTGCGGCTAGCGGGGTTTACCTACGAGCAGTACTTC.